Given below is one TCR beta chain in context. The authors' processing: Reference gene primer amplification in the assay estimated nucleated cell counts. Using immunoSEQ multiplex PCR, the repertoire was profiled, and TCRdb retains in-frame clones only, with some absent. V and J calls and clone size are as listed in that table; D and trimming were resolved from the DNA. The sample has about 68,000 clones, 80% to 90% seen once. This sample was taken from a study of blood T cell repertoires in COVID-19. Overall study: Samples came from the United States, Italy and Spain, spanning acute and convalescent COVID-19. PBMCs, B-cell-depleted T cells, or T cells were the source of the cDNA or gDNA that made up the material.

In germline, CDR1 is MDHEN, CDR2 SYDVKM. Unmatched junction bases numbered 7, after V lost 5 bases and J lost 6 bases. The CDR3 length is 14 residues. This rearrangement joins TRBV28 to TRBJ1-5; 7 nucleotides align to TRBD1. The TCR sequence derives from a man aged 30 to 39 with acute or convalescent COVID-19. Sequenced: peripheral blood. The CDR3 region is CASSRGQSRQPQHF. The CDR3, as DNA: TGTGCCAGCAGTAGGGGACAGTCCCGTCAGCCCCAGCATTTT.